This TCR beta chain comes out of a study of CD39 and CD103 CD8 tumor-infiltrating T cells. The study, taken as a whole, reports: Top 30 DP CD8 TIL clonotypes covered about 56-90% of repertoire. Unlike DN TIL clonotypes, DP TIL clonotypes seldom appeared in blood.

The repertoire was sequenced with immunoSEQ multiplex PCR; TCRdb's copy has only in-frame clones and lacks some. This sample yields around 3,400 clones, of which over 55% are seen a single time; 25% belongs to the top ten. Trimming took 2 bases from V and 5 from J, leaving 20 bases between them. Germline V CDR1 and CDR2: MDHEN, SYDVKM. The CDR3 spans 17 residues. This clone was picked up a small number of times. Its antigen is as yet unknown. Input material: CD39- CD103- CD8+ T cells sorted from the tumor. Stated subset: CD103-CD39- double-negative CD45RA- CD8 T cells. The J gene is TRBJ2-3, the V gene TRBV28, with TRBD2 as a possible D gene (7 bases). This sequence originates from a human donor with head and neck squamous cell carcinoma. CDR3 region: CASSLEGGLYMGDTQYF. CDR3 nucleotide sequence: TGTGCCAGCAGTTTAGAGGGGGGGCTTTACATGGGAGATACGCAGTATTTT.